Below are 11 T cell receptor beta chains sequenced from a single sample in a study of control samples from healthy donors and cancer patients. The method was immunoSEQ multiplex PCR; TCRdb's version includes in-frame clones alone and lacks a portion of them. The sample has roughly 84,000 clones, roughly 91% seen once. Material: blood. These TCRs come from a man over 45 in good health.

This clone turned up a few times. The CDR3 loop is CASSLGGTGVGAFF. The CDR3 DNA is TGTGCCAGCAGCTTAGGGGGGACAGGAGTAGGAGCTTTCTTT. This chain joins TRBV11-2 and TRBJ1-1; 8 positions match TRBD1. The germline V gene encodes CDR1 SGHAT and CDR2 FQNNGV. V lost 1 base, J lost 10 bases, and 8 bases stayed unmatched. CDR3 length equals 14 residues.

The V gene is TRBV6-5, the J gene TRBJ2-7; D unresolved. The CDR3 is 12 amino acids. Trimming removed 0 bases from V and 4 bases from J, with 4 bases in between. Germline CDR1 is MNHEY and CDR2 is SVGAGI. CDR3 protein: CASSYSTYEQYF. The CDR3 DNA reads as TGTGCCAGCAGTTACTCGACGTACGAGCAGTACTTC.

The chain is built from TRBV2 and TRBJ1-5; no firm D call. This CDR3 is built from 14 residues. Germline lookup yields CDR1 SNHLY and CDR2 FYNNEI. Trimming cost V 3 bases and J 4 bases, with 10 bases left between them. CDR3 DNA sequence: TGTGCCAGCAGTGACTTTAGTGAAAATCAGCCCCAGCATTTT. Amino acid sequence: CASSDFSENQPQHF.

CDR3 amino acids: CASSRERNTEAFF. CDR3 nucleotides: TGTGCCAGCAGTCGAGAGAGGAACACTGAAGCTTTCTTT. V and J are TRBV6-5 and TRBJ1-1; D uncertain. Trimming took 5 bases from V and 1 from J, leaving 8 bases between them. The germline V gene encodes CDR1 MNHEY and CDR2 SVGAGI. CDR3 length: 13 residues.

J is TRBJ1-2 and V is TRBV3-1 (or the pseudogene TRBV3-2), with D possibly being TRBD1 (5 bases). Germline V lookup: CDR1 LGHDT, CDR2 YNNKEL (reference sequence). CDR3 length: 13 residues. The V and J ends lost 1 base and 8 bases respectively, with 11 bases between them. The CDR3 loop is CASSQVQGGGYTF. CDR3 DNA: TGTGCCAGCAGCCAAGTTCAGGGTGGGGGCTACACCTTC.

CDR3 nucleotides: TGTGCCAGCAGAGACAGCACAGATACGCAGTATTTT. Protein: CASRDSTDTQYF. The V gene is TRBV6-5, the J gene TRBJ2-3; D is uncertain. CDR1 is MNHEY and CDR2 is SVGAGI in the germline V gene. The CDR3 is made up of 12 amino acids. Trimming took off 6 bases at V and 0 bases at J, with 4 bases between the two ends.

The V call is TRBV11-2, the J call TRBJ1-1; D gene unclear. The CDR3 runs to 12 residues. Germline V gene lookup returns CDR1 SGHAT and CDR2 FQNNGV. Trimming took off 3 bases at V and 1 base at J, with 3 bases between the two ends. This chain's CDR3 is CASSLRNTEAFF. CDR3 nucleotides: TGTGCCAGCAGCTTGCGGAACACTGAAGCTTTCTTT. The full variable domain, rest sourced from reference TRBV11-2 and TRBJ1-1, is EAGVAQSPRYKIIEKRQSVAFWCNPISGHATLYWYQQILGQGPKLLIQFQNNGVVDDSQLPKDRFSAERLKGVDSTLKIQPAKLEDSAVYLCASSLRNTEAFFGQGTRLTVV.

CDR3 in DNA: TGCGCCAGCAGTGAGTCGAGGTCGGTGAGCACAGATACGCAGTATTTT. Encoded protein: CASSESRSVSTDTQYF. The V gene is TRBV10-1, the J gene TRBJ2-3; D is undetermined. From germline, CDR1 is WNHNN and CDR2 SYGVQD (reference sequence). Deletions cut 0 bases from V and 0 bases from J, with 10 bases between. The CDR3 is 16 amino acids.

The chain employs TRBV5-1 and TRBJ2-7; maybe TRBD1 (6 bases). Germline CDR1 is SGHRS and CDR2 is YFSETQ. CDR3 size: 14 residues. The V gene lost 4 bases and the J gene lost 4 bases, with 15 bases spanning the gap. CDR3 sequence: CASSQNRVRYEQYF. DNA for the CDR3: TGCGCCAGCAGCCAGAACAGGGTAAGATACGAGCAGTACTTC. Full variable domain (outside the CDR3, taken from reference TRBV5-1 and TRBJ2-7): KAGVTQTPRYLIKTRGQQVTLSCSPISGHRSVSWYQQTPGQGLQFLFEYFSETQRNKGNFPGRFSGRQFSNSRSEMNVSTLELGDSALYLCASSQNRVRYEQYFGPGTRLTVT.

This clone was picked up one time. The rearrangement uses TRBV6-1 and TRBJ1-5, with D unresolved. CDR1 is MNHNS, CDR2 SASEGT, per germline. The CDR3 contains 15 residues. V was trimmed by 0 bases and J by 0 bases, leaving 6 bases between them. The CDR3 coding sequence is TGTGCCAGCAGTGAAGCTCACGGTAGCAATCAGCCCCAGCATTTT. The encoded protein is CASSEAHGSNQPQHF.

CDR3 region: CACHGTTNTGELFF. The CDR3 DNA is TGTGCCTGTCACGGGACTACGAACACCGGGGAGCTGTTTTTT. The chain carries TRBV19 and TRBJ2-2, with 7 bases aligning to TRBD2. Germline V gives CDR1 LNHDA, CDR2 SQIVND (reference sequence). Unmatched junction bases numbered 6, after V lost 11 bases and J lost 0 bases. This CDR3 region has 14 residues.